The 14 T cell receptor beta chains below all came from one sample that was sequenced in a study of cytomegalovirus exposure and HLA in healthy donors (TCRdb year 2017). Library preparation used the immunoSEQ multiplex PCR assay. A mixture of 60 forward primers for TCR Vbeta segments and 13 reverse primers for TCR Jbeta segments was used in the multiplex PCR. TCRdb limited this immuneACCESS table to in-frame rearrangements with V and J called. A share of clones is missing; checked studies link under half to unresolved V genes, and the rest is unexplained. The sample table holds some 140,000 clones, of which less than 85% were seen once. The ten top clones hold roughly 8.8% of the sample. The sample was PBMCs. The receptor source for this set is a woman in her fifties or sixties in good health and CMV-seropositive.

This clone was seen a few times. This chain links TRBV7-2 with TRBJ2-3; 8 positions match TRBD2. With 0 bases clipped from V and 5 bases from J, the junction kept 7 bases outside the gene matches. CDR1 SGHTA and CDR2 FQGNSA come from the germline V gene. The CDR3 is 16 amino acids. The CDR3 bases are TGTGCCAGCAGCTTAGCGGGACTAGGCGCGGGAGATACGCAGTATTTT. Its translation: CASSLAGLGAGDTQYF.

V usage is TRBV7-9 and J usage is TRBJ1-2, with 8 bases aligning to TRBD1. Germline V gives CDR1 SEHNR, CDR2 FQNEAQ (reference sequence). Germline trimming cut 5 bases from V and 4 bases from J; bases unmatched to any gene: 6. The CDR3 totals 14 residues. DNA of the CDR3: TGTGCCAGCAGCCACGGACAGGGCGGCTATGGCTACACCTTC. Protein: CASSHGQGGYGYTF.

The chain has TRBV4-2 and TRBJ1-4, with 7 bases identical to TRBD1. The V gene's germline CDR1 is LGHNA and CDR2 YNFKEQ. This CDR3 contains 16 residues. Trimming at V came to 1 base and at J to 8 bases, leaving 10 bases not matched to a gene. Here the CDR3 reads CASSQGDSPSGEKLFF. CDR3 DNA sequence: TGTGCCAGCAGCCAAGGGGACAGCCCAAGTGGGGAAAAACTGTTTTTT.

This chain uses TRBV5-6 with TRBJ1-1, with 8 bases lining up with TRBD1. The CDR3 sequence is 17 residues long. Per the germline V gene, CDR1 is SGHDT and CDR2 is YYEEEE. The junction had 7 bases not matched to a gene; V was cut back by 0 bases and J by 0 bases. The CDR3 spells CASSLGTGRLMNTEAFF. The CDR3, as DNA: TGTGCCAGCAGCTTGGGGACAGGGCGTCTTATGAACACTGAAGCTTTCTTT.

The V call is TRBV25-1, the J call TRBJ1-4; D is possibly TRBD1 (5 bases). Trimming removed 9 bases at V and 8 bases at J, with 16 bases between. CDR1 MGHDK and CDR2 SYGVNS come from the germline V gene. The CDR3 consists of 13 residues. In nucleotides, the CDR3 is TGTGCCAGTGCCGCGGGGCAGCGGGAAAAACTGTTTTTT. This encodes CASAAGQREKLFF.

The V and J genes are TRBV10-3 and TRBJ2-5; TRBD1 might be the D (5 bases). Germline CDR1 reads ENHRY; CDR2 reads SYGVKD. V shed 2 bases and J shed 7 bases, with 17 bases lying between them. This CDR3 is 15 amino acids long. CDR3 in amino acids: CAISEPPAGSPTQYF. CDR3 bases: TGTGCCATCAGTGAGCCCCCGGCAGGGTCACCGACCCAGTACTTC.

This clone was seen once. V is TRBV28 and J is TRBJ1-2; D possibly corresponds to TRBD1 (5 bases). CDR1 and CDR2 from the germline V gene are MDHEN and SYDVKM. The CDR3 runs 13 residues. V was shortened by 11 bases and J by 1 base, with 14 bases between the two germline ends. Here the CDR3 DNA reads TGTGCCGCCCGAGCGGGACTTAACTATGGCTACACCTTC. Amino acids: CAARAGLNYGYTF.

V is TRBV5-1 and J is TRBJ1-1; 8 bases align to TRBD1. J lost 8 bases, V lost 5 bases, and 14 bases had no gene match. Germline V gene data show CDR1 as SGHRS and CDR2 as YFSETQ. The CDR3 spans 15 residues. The CDR3: CASSEQGEMAGEAFF. CDR3 coding DNA: TGCGCCAGCAGTGAACAGGGGGAGATGGCGGGCGAAGCTTTCTTT.

The V gene is TRBV7-2, the J gene TRBJ2-3, with TRBD2 as a possible D gene (6 bases). V was cut by 5 bases and J by 6 bases, with 12 bases left in between. CDR3 length equals 13 residues. Germline V gene lookup returns CDR1 SGHTA and CDR2 FQGNSA. CDR3 DNA: TGTGCCAGCAGCACAACTAGCTACGATACGCAGTATTTT. Amino acids: CASSTTSYDTQYF.

This sequence joins TRBV5-4 and TRBJ1-1; D gene uncertain. The V and J ends lost 1 base and 3 bases respectively, with 13 bases between them. From germline, CDR1 is SGHNT and CDR2 YYREEE (reference sequence). The CDR3 runs 15 residues. DNA for the CDR3: TGTGCCAGCAGCTTGCCCCCGGGGATTGACACTGAAGCTTTCTTT. Amino acid sequence: CASSLPPGIDTEAFF.

This clone has just one count. V is TRBV6-6 and J is TRBJ2-7; a possible D gene is TRBD2 (5 bases). V was clipped by 0 bases and J by 3 bases, with 12 bases between them. CDR1 and CDR2 (germline): MNHNY, SVGAGI (reference sequence). The CDR3 runs to 15 residues. CDR3 sequence reads: CASSYSSASRYEQYF. The CDR3 DNA sequence: TGTGCCAGCAGTTACTCCTCGGCTAGCCGCTACGAGCAGTACTTC.

V usage is TRBV10-3 and J usage is TRBJ1-2; D might be TRBD1 (5 bases). This CDR3 contains 13 residues. The V and J ends lost 4 bases and 7 bases respectively, with 13 bases between them. Germline CDR1 ENHRY, CDR2 SYGVKD. The CDR3 DNA reads TGTGCCATCAGTGGAGGGGACTTGGGTGGCTACACCTTC. It translates to CAISGGDLGGYTF.

CDR3 amino acids: CASSRLDAYEQYF. DNA of the CDR3: TGTGCCAGCAGCCGACTAGATGCCTACGAGCAGTACTTC. V and J are TRBV27 and TRBJ2-7; D is possibly TRBD2 (6 bases). Looked up from germline, CDR1 is MNHEY and CDR2 is SMNVEV (reference sequence). Trimming stripped 6 bases from V and 2 bases from J, with 11 bases between. This CDR3 is 13 amino acids long.

This clone was recorded once. The chain uses TRBV7-2 and TRBJ1-5; D is unresolved. This CDR3 comprises 15 residues. The germline V gene has CDR1 SGHTA and CDR2 FQGNSA. Trimming cost V 4 bases and J 2 bases, with 12 bases left between them. The CDR3 sequence is CASSSQPPGNQPQHF. DNA for the CDR3: TGTGCCAGCAGCTCCCAACCTCCAGGCAATCAGCCCCAGCATTTT.